This T cell receptor beta chain was observed in a study of human T cells and chemical hapten exposure. The overall study: TCR yields differed between samples (mainly from small differences in pooled library volume).

The library put unique molecular identifiers onto individual cDNA molecules. MiXCR was run by TCRdb on the 5' RACE reads, yielding one entry per CDR3 protein. This table has about 81,000 distinct CDR3 sequences, 7% to 8% appearing once. Study observations and caveats: Those TCRs sitting above 1 in 1000 frequency stayed the same with DPC sensitization.

This clonotype showed up just a few times. Antigen unknown. The CDR3 is 15 amino acids. Germline V gene lookup returns CDR1 KGHSH and CDR2 LQKENI. V dropped 6 bases and J dropped 0 bases, with 11 bases sitting between them. Blood, whole and unfractionated, served as the source for total RNA extraction. This clonotype was obtained from a male donor in good health. The chain has TRBV18 and TRBJ1-4; D unclear. CDR3 amino acids: CASSLRSTTNEKLFF. The CDR3 DNA reads TGTGCCAGCTCGTTACGATCAACAACTAATGAAAAACTGTTTTTT.